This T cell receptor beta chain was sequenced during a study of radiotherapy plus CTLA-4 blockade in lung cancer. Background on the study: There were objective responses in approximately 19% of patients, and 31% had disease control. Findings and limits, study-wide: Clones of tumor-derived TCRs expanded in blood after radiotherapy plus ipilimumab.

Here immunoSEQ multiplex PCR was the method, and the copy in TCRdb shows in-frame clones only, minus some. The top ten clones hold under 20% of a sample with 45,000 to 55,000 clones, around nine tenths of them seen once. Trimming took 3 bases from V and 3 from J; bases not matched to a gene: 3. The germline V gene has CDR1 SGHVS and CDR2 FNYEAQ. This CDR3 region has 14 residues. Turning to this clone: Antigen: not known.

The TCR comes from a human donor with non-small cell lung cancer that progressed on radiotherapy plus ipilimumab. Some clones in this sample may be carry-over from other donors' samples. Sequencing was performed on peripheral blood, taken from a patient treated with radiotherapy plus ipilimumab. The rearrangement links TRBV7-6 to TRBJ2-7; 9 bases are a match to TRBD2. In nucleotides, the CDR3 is TGTGCCAGCAGCTTTAGCGGGAGTAACTACGAGCAGTACTTC. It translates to CASSFSGSNYEQYF.